The 23 T cell receptor beta chains listed next were all sequenced from one sample in a study of blood T cell repertoires in COVID-19 (TCRdb year 2020). The library was built by means of the immunoSEQ multiplex PCR assay. Entries here come from immuneACCESS through TCRdb and include only in-frame sequences with V and J called. Some clones fail to appear in such tables; in the studies checked, an unresolved V gene covers under half of the shortfall, and the cause of the remainder is unknown. Here the sample has approximately 130,000 clones; about 88% occur a single time. About 2.5% of the sample rests with the top ten. The sequenced sample was PBMCs or T cells enriched from blood (not recorded which). These receptors were taken from a woman in her fifties or sixties who had recovered from COVID-19.

The V gene is TRBV7-8, the J gene TRBJ1-4, with TRBD1 identical over 10 bases. Germline CDR1 reads SGHVS; CDR2 reads FQNEAQ. The CDR3 runs 14 residues. V gave up 5 bases and J gave up 6 bases; unmatched junction bases: 3. CDR3 loop: CASSRDRGHEKLFF. CDR3 sequence (DNA): TGTGCCAGCAGCCGAGACAGGGGGCATGAAAAACTGTTTTTT. The complete variable domain, with remaining parts taken from reference TRBV7-8 and TRBJ1-4, reads GAGVSQSPRYKVAKRGQDVALRCDPISGHVSLFWYQQALGQGPEFLTYFQNEAQLDKSGLPSDRFFAERPEGSVSTLKIQRTQQEDSAVYLCASSRDRGHEKLFFGSGTQLSVL.

The chain carries TRBV4-1 and TRBJ2-7; 7 nucleotides agree with TRBD2. This CDR3 has 15 amino acids. The germline V gene has CDR1 MGHRA and CDR2 YSYEKL. With 2 bases clipped from V and 5 bases from J, the junction kept 9 bases outside the gene matches. CDR3 sequence: CASSQQGGIWDEQYF. The CDR3, as DNA: TGCGCCAGCAGCCAACAGGGAGGGATATGGGACGAGCAGTACTTC.

The chain joins TRBV7-9 to TRBJ1-4; 12 bases map to TRBD1. This CDR3 is built from 17 residues. Trimming at V came to 4 bases and at J to 7 bases, leaving 10 bases not matched to a gene. Germline CDR1 is SEHNR and CDR2 is FQNEAQ (reference sequence). CDR3 amino acids: CASSSPGQGAPSEKLFF. The CDR3, as DNA: TGTGCCAGCAGCTCGCCGGGACAGGGGGCGCCTAGTGAAAAACTGTTTTTT. Full variable domain (missing parts from reference TRBV7-9 and TRBJ1-4): DTGVSQNPRHKITKRGQNVTFRCDPISEHNRLYWYRQTLGQGPEFLTYFQNEAQLEKSRLLSDRFSAERPKGSFSTLEIQRTEQGDSAMYLCASSSPGQGAPSEKLFFGSGTQLSVL.

This clone is a singleton in its sample. The chain employs TRBV6-5 and TRBJ1-1; TRBD1 matches 7 bases. J was trimmed by 4 bases and V by 2 bases; bases with no gene match: 7. CDR3 length: 15 amino acids. Germline V gene data show CDR1 as MNHEY and CDR2 as SVGAGI. The CDR3: CASSYRDRAATEAFF. CDR3 DNA sequence: TGTGCCAGCAGTTACCGCGACAGGGCGGCCACTGAAGCTTTCTTT.

The J gene is TRBJ2-3, the V gene TRBV2, with TRBD2 as a possible D gene (7 bases). The CDR3 spans 16 residues. V was clipped by 4 bases and J by 2 bases, with 16 bases between them. From germline, CDR1 is SNHLY and CDR2 FYNNEI. Here the CDR3 reads CASSVVAGAPTDTQYF. CDR3 in DNA: TGTGCCAGCAGTGTCGTTGCGGGGGCCCCCACAGATACGCAGTATTTT.

The chain carries TRBV19 and TRBJ2-7, with 7 bases identical to TRBD1. The CDR3 spans 15 residues. From germline, CDR1 is LNHDA and CDR2 SQIVND (reference sequence). Trimming took 9 bases from V and 2 from J; bases not matched to a gene: 13. CDR3 coding DNA: TGTGCCAGCCGATCCCGGACAGGTACAACCTACGAGCAGTACTTC. It translates to CASRSRTGTTYEQYF.

This chain uses TRBV18 with TRBJ2-1; 7 nucleotides align to TRBD1. After removal of 3 bases from V and 12 bases from J, the junction contained 17 bases not matched to a gene. CDR3 length equals 16 residues. CDR1 and CDR2 (germline): KGHSH, LQKENI. This chain's CDR3 is CASSPDTGTANLGQFF. In DNA form, the CDR3 reads TGTGCCAGCTCACCCGACACCGGGACAGCCAATCTGGGGCAGTTCTTC.

This rearrangement joins TRBV3-1 (or the pseudogene TRBV3-2) to TRBJ1-1; tentative D call: TRBD1 (5 bases). The CDR3 contains 14 residues. V lost 4 bases and J 1 base, leaving 10 bases between the germline ends. The V gene's germline CDR1 is LGHDT and CDR2 YNNKEL (reference sequence). The CDR3 region has the DNA TGTGCCAGCAGCCGCACCACAGGGAACACTGAAGCTTTCTTT. It codes for CASSRTTGNTEAFF.

This rearrangement joins TRBV11-3 to TRBJ1-2, with 7 nucleotides matching TRBD1. Germline lookup yields CDR1 SGHNT and CDR2 YENEEA. Germline trimming cut 4 bases from V and 1 base from J; bases unmatched to any gene: 3. The CDR3 consists of 14 residues. The CDR3 sequence is CASSSWDSNYGYTF. In DNA form, the CDR3 reads TGTGCCAGCAGCTCCTGGGACAGTAACTATGGCTACACCTTC. Full variable domain (outside the CDR3, taken from reference TRBV11-3 and TRBJ1-2): EAGVVQSPRYKIIEKKQPVAFWCNPISGHNTLYWYLQNLGQGPELLIRYENEEAVDDSQLPKDRFSAERLKGVDSTLKIQPAELGDSAVYLCASSSWDSNYGYTFGSGTRLTVV.

The chain has TRBV3-1 (or the pseudogene TRBV3-2) and TRBJ1-2; D possibly corresponds to TRBD1 (6 bases). The germline V gene has CDR1 LGHDT and CDR2 YNNKEL (reference sequence). The CDR3 consists of 12 residues. The V end lost 4 bases, the J end lost 8 bases, and 11 bases lay between the germline ends. CDR3 sequence (DNA): TGTGCCAGCAGCCGCCCAGGGGAAGGCTACACCTTC. Translation gives CASSRPGEGYTF.

The V call is TRBV11-3, the J call TRBJ1-1; no firm D call. CDR3 length: 13 residues. Trimming pared 3 bases from V and 5 bases from J, leaving 10 bases between. Germline CDR1 reads SGHNT; CDR2 reads YENEEA. CDR3 amino acids: CASSFKTGTEAFF. CDR3 DNA: TGTGCCAGCAGCTTTAAGACTGGAACTGAAGCTTTCTTT.

The V call is TRBV27, the J call TRBJ2-4; 7 positions agree with TRBD2. CDR3 length: 17 amino acids. Trimming at V came to 3 bases and at J to 3 bases, leaving 11 bases not matched to a gene. Germline lookup yields CDR1 MNHEY and CDR2 SMNVEV (reference sequence). Here the CDR3 reads CASSFPGVAGGKNIQYF. In DNA form, the CDR3 reads TGTGCCAGCAGTTTCCCTGGGGTAGCGGGTGGCAAAAACATTCAGTACTTC.

V usage is TRBV5-1 and J usage is TRBJ2-7; no clear D gene. Looked up from germline, CDR1 is SGHRS and CDR2 is YFSETQ. Trimming cost V 0 bases and J 4 bases, with 8 bases left between them. The CDR3 length is 13 residues. CDR3 sequence (DNA): TGCGCCAGCAGCTTGGGACTCCAGTACGAGCAGTACTTC. Encoded protein: CASSLGLQYEQYF. The full variable domain, in which reference TRBV5-1 and TRBJ2-7 provide the parts outside the CDR3, is KAGVTQTPRYLIKTRGQQVTLSCSPISGHRSVSWYQQTPGQGLQFLFEYFSETQRNKGNFPGRFSGRQFSNSRSEMNVSTLELGDSALYLCASSLGLQYEQYFGPGTRLTVT.

The chain carries TRBV7-9 and TRBJ2-6; possible D gene TRBD1, 6 bases. The germline V and J ends were trimmed by 1 base and 4 bases, with 17 bases remaining between them. The CDR3 length is 18 residues. Germline CDR1 SEHNR, CDR2 FQNEAQ (reference sequence). Here the CDR3 DNA reads TGTGCCAGCAGCTTAGGGAGAACCAGGGGTTCCGGGGCCAACGTCCTGACTTTC. Its translation: CASSLGRTRGSGANVLTF. The whole variable domain, remainder taken from reference TRBV7-9 and TRBJ2-6, is DTGVSQNPRHKITKRGQNVTFRCDPISEHNRLYWYRQTLGQGPEFLTYFQNEAQLEKSRLLSDRFSAERPKGSFSTLEIQRTEQGDSAMYLCASSLGRTRGSGANVLTFGAGSRLTVL.

The chain carries TRBV7-2 and TRBJ2-5, with TRBD1 matching over 9 bases. The CDR3 contains 15 residues. With 5 bases clipped from V and 4 bases from J, the junction kept 8 bases outside the gene matches. Germline lookup yields CDR1 SGHTA and CDR2 FQGNSA. The CDR3, as DNA: TGTGCCAGCAGCATTACAGGGGGCGAGGGAGAGACCCAGTACTTC. Its translation is CASSITGGEGETQYF.

This clone showed up just once. The V and J genes are TRBV5-6 and TRBJ2-4; 9 bases agree with TRBD1. Germline CDR1 is SGHDT and CDR2 is YYEEEE. CDR3 length: 13 amino acids. J gave up 9 bases and V 3 bases, and 4 bases lay outside the gene matches. CDR3 DNA sequence: TGTGCCAGCAGCTCCAGACAGGGGGGCATTCAGTACTTC. It translates to CASSSRQGGIQYF.

This chain uses TRBV3-1 (or the pseudogene TRBV3-2) with TRBJ2-1; a weak D match, TRBD1 (5 bases). CDR1 and CDR2 from the germline V gene are LGHDT and YNNKEL (reference sequence). With 8 bases removed from V and 8 bases from J, the gap between germline ends came to 22 bases. The CDR3 spans 15 residues. CDR3 in amino acids: CASAQSLLDSHEQFF. The CDR3 nucleotides read TGTGCCAGCGCCCAATCCCTTCTAGACAGCCATGAGCAGTTCTTC.

There are a few counts of this clone. The chain recombines TRBV27 with TRBJ1-2; D perhaps matches TRBD1 (5 bases). The germline CDR1 and CDR2 sequences are MNHEY and SMNVEV (reference sequence). Trimming left V 8 bases short and J 3 bases short, with 13 bases between. The length of the CDR3 is 13 residues. The CDR3 is CASASQGYYGYTF. The CDR3 DNA is TGTGCCAGCGCCTCGCAGGGATACTATGGCTACACCTTC.

V is TRBV9 and J is TRBJ2-1; D gene unclear. Deletions cut 0 bases from V and 5 bases from J, with 6 bases between. The CDR3 runs 13 residues. Germline V gene lookup returns CDR1 SGDLS and CDR2 YYNGEE. CDR3 protein: CASSVGPDNEQFF. DNA for the CDR3: TGTGCCAGCAGCGTAGGCCCAGACAATGAGCAGTTCTTC.

V gene TRBV9 combines with J gene TRBJ2-2; D is unresolved. Germline CDR1 reads SGDLS; CDR2 reads YYNGEE. Trimming removed 0 bases at V and 1 base at J, with 10 bases between. The CDR3 extends over 16 amino acids. This chain's CDR3 is CASSVDPYRNTGELFF. The CDR3 DNA reads as TGTGCCAGCAGCGTAGATCCGTACAGGAACACCGGGGAGCTGTTTTTT.

This clone was picked up one time. The V and J genes are TRBV18 and TRBJ1-2; no definite D call. V dropped 2 bases and J dropped 10 bases, with 17 bases sitting between them. The CDR3 consists of 14 residues. Germline loops: CDR1 KGHSH, CDR2 LQKENI. Written as DNA, the CDR3 is TGTGCCAGCTCACCAAGCAACAGCCCCTGGGCCTACACCTTC. This codes for CASSPSNSPWAYTF. The variable domain in full, completed from reference TRBV18 and TRBJ1-2, reads NAGVMQNPRHLVRRRGQEARLRCSPMKGHSHVYWYRQLPEEGLKFMVYLQKENIIDESGMPKERFSAEFPKEGPSILRIQQVVRGDSAAYFCASSPSNSPWAYTFGSGTRLTVV.

The chain is built from TRBV30 and TRBJ1-5; weak D call: TRBD1 (6 bases). In germline, CDR1 is GTSNPN, CDR2 SVGIG (reference sequence). V was pared by 0 bases and J by 6 bases, with 12 bases between. CDR3 size: 14 residues. For the CDR3, the DNA is TGTGCCTGGAGTGTAAGTCAGGGGTTTCAGCCCCAGCATTTT. Amino acids: CAWSVSQGFQPQHF. Full variable domain (rest looked up from reference TRBV30 and TRBJ1-5): SQTIHQWPATLVQPVGSPLSLECTVEGTSNPNLYWYRQAAGRGLQLLFYSVGIGQISSEVPQNLSASRPQDRQFILSSKKLLLSDSGFYLCAWSVSQGFQPQHFGDGTRLSIL.

The gene calls are TRBV6-5 and TRBJ2-2, with D possibly matching TRBD2 (7 bases). This CDR3 contains 15 residues. The ends were cut back, 11 bases at V and 1 base at J, with 17 bases in the middle. CDR1 is MNHEY, CDR2 SVGAGI, per germline. The CDR3 loop reads CASRGGDENTGELFF. CDR3 nucleotide sequence: TGTGCCTCCAGGGGAGGGGACGAGAACACCGGGGAGCTGTTTTTT.